This entry lists 16 T cell receptor beta chains sequenced from one sample in a study of shared clonotypes between healthy human individuals. Repertoires were generated with immunoSEQ multiplex PCR, while TCRdb's copy carries only in-frame clones and drops some. The sample includes 950,000 to 1,100,000 clones, more than 65% of them seen just once. The sequenced sample consisted of memory CD4+ T cells sorted from blood. Stated subset: CD45RA-negative fraction. Source of these receptors: a man aged 18 to 30 in good health.

V is TRBV6-5 and J is TRBJ2-2; TRBD2 matches 11 bases. CDR1 is MNHEY, CDR2 SVGAGI, per germline. This CDR3 contains 15 residues. The V gene end was trimmed by 4 bases and the J gene end by 6 bases; junction bases not matched to a gene: 4. The CDR3 region has the DNA TGTGCCAGCAGTTTAGCGGGAGGGAAACCCGGGGAGCTGTTTTTT. This gives the protein CASSLAGGKPGELFF.

This clone was observed once. The chain uses TRBV6-1 and TRBJ2-1; 9 bases line up with TRBD2. Germline CDR1 and CDR2: MNHNS and SASEGT. V lost 6 bases, J lost 7 bases, and 7 bases stayed unmatched. This CDR3 comprises 14 residues. The CDR3, as DNA: TGTGCCAGCAGATGGTTAGCGGGAGTAAATGAGCAGTTCTTC. Amino acid sequence: CASRWLAGVNEQFF.

Details on this clone: Just one base apart from a much larger clone, this may be a read error. This chain joins TRBV7-2 and TRBJ1-1; D unresolved. The germline CDR1 and CDR2 sequences are SGHTA and FQGNSA. V was pared by 3 bases and J by 1 base, with 9 bases between. The CDR3 covers 14 residues. The CDR3 DNA reads as TGTGCCAGCAGCTTGAGAGGGTGGAACACTGAAGCTTTCTTT. As protein: CASSLRGWNTEAFF.

In its sample, this clone was seen a few times. The chain employs TRBV6-1 and TRBJ1-4, with D unresolved. There are 15 residues in the CDR3. V was cut by 4 bases and J by 5 bases, with 14 bases left in between. CDR1 and CDR2 from the germline V gene are MNHNS and SASEGT. The CDR3 protein is CASSGDMRGNEKLFF. CDR3 bases: TGTGCCAGCAGTGGAGACATGCGTGGAAATGAAAAACTGTTTTTT.

This clone was counted between two and nine times. The chain couples TRBV2 to TRBJ1-1, with D perhaps matching TRBD1 (6 bases). The V gene lost 6 bases and the J gene lost 2 bases, with 13 bases spanning the gap. This CDR3 is 14 amino acids long. Germline V gene data show CDR1 as SNHLY and CDR2 as FYNNEI. For the CDR3, the DNA is TGTGCCAGCAGGGGGGCCGCCGGAAACACTGAAGCTTTCTTT. Amino acid sequence: CASRGAAGNTEAFF.

There are a few counts of this clone. The gene calls are TRBV6-6 and TRBJ1-4; perhaps TRBD1 as D (6 bases). The CDR3 covers 13 residues. Trimming pared 5 bases from V and 8 bases from J, leaving 12 bases between. Germline V gene sequence: CDR1 MNHNY, CDR2 SVGAGI (reference sequence). CDR3 DNA sequence: TGTGCCAGCAGTATGGGGGCTGGGGAAAAACTGTTTTTT. Translated: CASSMGAGEKLFF.

The chain joins TRBV28 to TRBJ2-7; the D gene is possibly TRBD1 (6 bases). Looked up from germline, CDR1 is MDHEN and CDR2 is SYDVKM. V dropped 6 bases and J dropped 2 bases, with 17 bases sitting between them. The CDR3 contains 15 residues. DNA of the CDR3: TGTGCCAGCAGCCCACGGTACAGGGCACCCTACGAGCAGTACTTC. Protein product: CASSPRYRAPYEQYF. Full variable domain (missing parts from reference TRBV28 and TRBJ2-7): DVKVTQSSRYLVKRTGEKVFLECVQDMDHENMFWYRQDPGLGLRLIYFSYDVKMKEKGDIPEGYSVSREKKERFSLILESASTNQTSMYLCASSPRYRAPYEQYFGPGTRLTVT.

This clone was counted a single time. Distinct nucleotide sequences in the sample also encode this CDR3. In nucleotides, the CDR3 is TGTGCCATCCGGGACAGAAGCTACGAGCAGTACTTC. It codes for CAIRDRSYEQYF. This sequence joins TRBV10-3 and TRBJ2-7; the match to TRBD1 covers 7 bases. This CDR3 has 12 residues. CDR1 and CDR2 (germline): ENHRY, SYGVKD. Trimming cost V 8 bases and J 3 bases; bases outside gene matches: 4.

J is TRBJ1-2 and V is TRBV2; D gene uncertain. The CDR3 totals 13 residues. With 1 base removed from V and 7 bases from J, the gap between germline ends came to 10 bases. CDR1 and CDR2 from the germline V gene are SNHLY and FYNNEI. This chain's CDR3 is CASSEVGPFGYTF. The CDR3 region has the DNA TGTGCCAGCAGTGAAGTTGGCCCCTTTGGCTACACCTTC.

This chain connects TRBV30 to TRBJ1-4, with D hard to call. Germline V gene data show CDR1 as GTSNPN and CDR2 as SVGIG (reference sequence). Trimming left V 0 bases short and J 10 bases short, with 12 bases between. The CDR3 length is 13 residues. The CDR3 region has the DNA TGTGCCTGGAGTGTACAAGTCGGCGGAAAACTGTTTTTT. Encoded protein: CAWSVQVGGKLFF.

The chain carries TRBV30 and TRBJ2-3; 8 positions match TRBD2. The ends lost 5 bases at V and 6 bases at J; junction bases unmatched: 4. This CDR3 has 12 residues. Germline CDR1 reads GTSNPN; CDR2 reads SVGIG (reference sequence). The CDR3 DNA follows: TGTGCCTGGGAAGTAGCGGGGGATACGCAGTATTTT. This translates into CAWEVAGDTQYF.

The chain employs TRBV7-9 and TRBJ2-6; D possibly uses TRBD1 or TRBD2 (6 bases each). Trimming stripped 1 base from V and 2 bases from J, with 9 bases between. Germline V gives CDR1 SEHNR, CDR2 FQNEAQ (reference sequence). The CDR3 is made up of 16 amino acids. The CDR3 coding sequence is TGTGCCAGCAGCTTAGAGGGGGGTGCTGGGGCCAACGTCCTGACTTTC. Its protein product is CASSLEGGAGANVLTF.

V gene TRBV19 combines with J gene TRBJ1-2, with TRBD1 matching 8 bases. Trimming cost V 5 bases and J 8 bases; bases outside gene matches: 7. The germline V gene encodes CDR1 LNHDA and CDR2 SQIVND (reference sequence). CDR3 size: 13 residues. The CDR3 DNA reads TGTGCCAGTAGTCGACAGGGGAGCGTAGGCTACACCTTC. It yields the protein CASSRQGSVGYTF.

The V call is TRBV7-8, the J call TRBJ2-3; D is undetermined. The CDR3 contains 12 residues. The V and J ends lost 1 base and 8 bases respectively, with 7 bases between them. CDR1 is SGHVS, CDR2 FQNEAQ, per germline. The CDR3 protein is CASSLVGATQYF. CDR3 bases: TGTGCCAGCAGCTTAGTAGGAGCTACGCAGTATTTT.

Here the CDR3 reads CASSRSGRNTDTQYF. The CDR3 nucleotides read TGTGCCAGCAGCAGGAGCGGGCGGAACACAGATACGCAGTATTTT. The chain couples TRBV9 to TRBJ2-3; TRBD2 might be the D (6 bases). Germline V gene data show CDR1 as SGDLS and CDR2 as YYNGEE. This CDR3 is 15 amino acids long. Deletions cut 4 bases from V and 2 bases from J, with 14 bases between.

The chain joins TRBV11-1 to TRBJ2-6; either TRBD1 or TRBD2 may supply D (5 bases each). Germline CDR1 is SGHAT and CDR2 is FQDESV (reference sequence). Trimming took off 6 bases at V and 2 bases at J, with 20 bases between the two ends. The CDR3 extends over 18 amino acids. CDR3 in amino acids: CASSRGGQGMAGANVLTF. CDR3 DNA sequence: TGTGCCAGCAGTCGGGGTGGTCAGGGTATGGCTGGGGCCAACGTCCTGACTTTC.